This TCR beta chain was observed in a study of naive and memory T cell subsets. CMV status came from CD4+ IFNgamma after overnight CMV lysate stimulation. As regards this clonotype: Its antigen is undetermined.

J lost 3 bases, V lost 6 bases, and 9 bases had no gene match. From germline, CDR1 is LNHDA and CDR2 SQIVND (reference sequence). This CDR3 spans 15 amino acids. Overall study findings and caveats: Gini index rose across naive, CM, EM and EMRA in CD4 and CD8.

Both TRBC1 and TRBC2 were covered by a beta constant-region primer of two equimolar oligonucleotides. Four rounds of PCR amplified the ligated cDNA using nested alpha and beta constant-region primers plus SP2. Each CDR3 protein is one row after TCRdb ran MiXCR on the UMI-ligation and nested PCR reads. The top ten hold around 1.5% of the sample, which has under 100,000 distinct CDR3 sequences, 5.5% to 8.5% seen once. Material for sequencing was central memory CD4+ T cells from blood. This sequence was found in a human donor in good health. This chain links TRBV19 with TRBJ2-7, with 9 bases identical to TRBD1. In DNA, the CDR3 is TGTGCCAGTAGGACACGGGACAGGGTAGACTACGAGCAGTACTTC. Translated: CASRTRDRVDYEQYF.